Presented here are 5 T cell receptor beta chains from one specimen sequenced in a study of T cells in Graves' hyperthyroidism and ophthalmopathy. Researchers amplified the TCR beta CDR3 regions from RNA transcripts. First-round RT-PCR targeting the TCR CDR3 was performed with the HTBI primer set. TCRdb reprocessed the multiplex PCR reads with MiXCR, giving one entry per CDR3 protein. The sample lists more than 300,000 distinct CDR3 sequences; roughly 20% were seen once. Material: blood. Receptors originate from a man between 18 and 29 years old with Graves' ophthalmopathy.

This clonotype was picked up a small number of times. The V call is TRBV7-8, the J call TRBJ1-4; D gene uncertain. CDR3 length: 16 residues. Looked up from germline, CDR1 is SGHVS and CDR2 is FQNEAQ. V was pared by 1 base and J by 0 bases, with 9 bases between. CDR3 nucleotides: TGTGCCAGCAGCTTAGGTCGGATCCCAACTAATGAAAAACTGTTTTTT. It encodes CASSLGRIPTNEKLFF.

About this clonotype itself: This may be a read error: a much more frequent sequence differs by one nucleotide. This chain links TRBV2 with TRBJ1-6, with D possibly matching TRBD1 (5 bases). Germline lookup yields CDR1 SNHLY and CDR2 FYNNEI. V was cut by 5 bases and J by 11 bases, with 10 bases left in between. CDR3 length: 12 amino acids. The CDR3 loop reads CASSPGLPPLHF. The CDR3 DNA follows: TGTGCCAGCAGTCCAGGGCTTCCACCCCTCCACTTT.

The chain recombines TRBV19 with TRBJ2-6; D is unresolved. V shed 3 bases and J shed 5 bases, with 11 bases lying between them. The germline CDR1 and CDR2 sequences are LNHDA and SQIVND (reference sequence). This CDR3 is built from 15 residues. The CDR3 nucleotides read TGTGCCAGTAGTATGTGGATTTCGTGGGCCAACGTCCTGACTTTC. It is translated as CASSMWISWANVLTF.

The V and J genes are TRBV6-1 and TRBJ1-5; 7 bases are a match to TRBD1. Germline loops: CDR1 MNHNS, CDR2 SASEGT. CDR3 length: 14 residues. The J segment lost 2 bases and the V segment lost 4 bases, leaving 2 bases of the junction unmatched. CDR3 sequence reads: CASSAGGRNQPQHF. CDR3 bases: TGTGCCAGCAGTGCAGGGGGACGCAATCAGCCCCAGCATTTT.

This clonotype has a count of ten or more. This chain uses TRBV6-1 with TRBJ1-4, with D possibly being TRBD1 (5 bases). This CDR3 is 13 amino acids long. Germline CDR1 MNHNS, CDR2 SASEGT. Trimming removed 6 bases at V and 8 bases at J, with 13 bases between. CDR3 sequence (DNA): TGTGCCAGCAGCTCAACCTGGGGGGAAAAACTGTTTTTT. Amino acid sequence: CASSSTWGEKLFF.